These 3 T cell receptor beta chains were all obtained from the same sample, sequenced in a study of cytomegalovirus exposure and HLA in healthy donors. In the PCR, 60 Vbeta and 13 Jbeta primers were used. Data came from immunoSEQ multiplex PCR; TCRdb stores just in-frame clones and leaves some out. Here the sample spans 90,000 to 95,000 clones, over 70% being singletons. The sequenced material came from PBMCs. These receptors originate from a girl aged 2 to 10 in good health and CMV-seropositive.

This sequence joins TRBV4-2 and TRBJ1-1; D is ambiguous. The germline V gene has CDR1 LGHNA and CDR2 YNFKEQ. The V and J ends lost 2 bases and 1 base respectively, with 8 bases between them. CDR3 size: 14 residues. CDR3: CASSQQAENTEAFF. The CDR3 nucleotides read TGTGCCAGCAGCCAACAAGCGGAGAACACTGAAGCTTTCTTT.

This rearrangement joins TRBV28 to TRBJ2-1; 13 positions agree with TRBD2. The germline V gene has CDR1 MDHEN and CDR2 SYDVKM. CDR3 length: 21 amino acids. V dropped 3 bases and J dropped 0; count of bases not matched to a gene: 14. The CDR3 DNA follows: TGTGCCAGCAGTTTTTCGACAGGCGAACGACTAGCGGGAGGCTCCTACAATGAGCAGTTCTTC. Its protein product is CASSFSTGERLAGGSYNEQFF.

The V and J genes are TRBV29-1 and TRBJ2-7, with D possibly being TRBD1 (5 bases). Per the germline V gene, CDR1 is SQVTM and CDR2 is ANQGSEA. The CDR3 is 11 residues long. CDR3 loop: CSGAVAYEQYF. CDR3 DNA: TGCAGTGGGGCCGTAGCCTACGAGCAGTACTTC.